The T cell receptor (beta chain) under discussion was sequenced for a study of blood T cell repertoires in COVID-19. This table comes from immunoSEQ multiplex PCR, and its TCRdb copy is limited to in-frame clones, with some not included. The repertoire holds 200,000 to 300,000 clones, about 85% seen once, with more than 1.5% in the top ten. CDR1 SGHRS and CDR2 YFSETQ come from the germline V gene. The CDR3 contains 15 residues. V shed 4 bases, J shed 3 bases, and the junction held 9 bases outside the gene matches. The chain links TRBV5-1 to TRBJ2-7; 8 bases are a match to TRBD1. The receptor comes from a young man who had recovered from COVID-19. Sequenced material: peripheral blood. CDR3 amino acids: CASSGGQAALYEQYF. The DNA for the CDR3 is TGCGCCAGCAGCGGGGGACAGGCAGCGCTCTACGAGCAGTACTTC.